This TCR beta chain appears in the sequencing data of a study of T cell changes during pregnancy in multiple sclerosis. The method was immunoSEQ multiplex PCR; TCRdb's version includes in-frame clones alone and lacks a portion of them. The repertoire has approximately 99,000 clones, approximately 95% of them found once; the top ten carry 0.99%. The germline gives CDR1 MRHNA, CDR2 SNTAGT. Trimming shortened V by 2 bases and J by 0 bases, and 5 bases separated the two germline ends. The CDR3 is 15 amino acids. The sample consisted of peripheral blood, taken after pregnancy. The chain combines TRBV6-4 with TRBJ2-6; D not certain. This TCR came from a female donor with multiple sclerosis, enrolled in a pregnancy study. CDR3 amino acids: CASSDSSSGANVLTF. For the CDR3, the DNA is TGTGCCAGCAGTGACAGTAGCTCTGGGGCCAACGTCCTGACTTTC.